This entry features one T cell receptor (beta chain) sequence. As yet, its antigen is unknown. This sample is part of a study of post-analysis software for immune sequencing data. For the study at large: Recorded disease courses covered relapsing-remitting, secondary progressive and progressive-relapsing multiple sclerosis. Some patients had no subtype annotation.

The CDR3 loop spans 14 amino acids. V dropped 5 bases and J dropped 5 bases, with 14 bases sitting between them. From germline, CDR1 is LNHNV and CDR2 YYDKDF (reference sequence). Every TCR beta cDNA library bore unique molecular identifiers. Out of roughly 0.85 to 11 million T cells, a few hundred thousand cDNA molecules were generated. Using its own MiXCR run on the PCR reads, TCRdb lists one record per CDR3 protein. This table holds roughly 800,000 distinct CDR3 sequences, more than 45% found once. Study-wide points: About five TRBV segments were more frequent in patients than controls; TRBV5-6, TRBV5-1 and TRBV20-1 belonged to this group. The normalized Chao1 diversity of multiple sclerosis patients was significantly lower than that of controls. Co-batched samples clustered tightly together by F measure.

The sequenced material came from blood. The sequence was obtained from a girl between 10 and 17 years old with multiple sclerosis. This sequence joins TRBV15 and TRBJ2-3, with D possibly TRBD2 on 5 matching bases. The CDR3 region has the DNA TGTGCCACCAGCTCCCGGACTGTCAGAGATACGCAGTATTTT. It is translated as CATSSRTVRDTQYF. Filled out from reference TRBV15 and TRBJ2-3, the complete variable domain reads DAMVIQNPRYQVTQFGKPVTLSCSQTLNHNVMYWYQQKSSQAPKLLFHYYDKDFNNEADTPDNFQSRRPNTSFCFLDIRSPGLGDTAMYLCATSSRTVRDTQYFGPGTRLTVL.